This entry features one T cell receptor beta chain sequence. Its antigen is currently unknown. V was pared by 6 bases and J by 7 bases, with 5 bases of the junction left unmatched. This CDR3 has 15 amino acids. Per the germline V gene, CDR1 is SGHNT and CDR2 is YENEEA. The data derive from a study of T cell responses to AZD1222 COVID-19 vaccine. Study results and limitations: Receipt of two AZD1222 doses was followed by a rise in Spike-specific TCR breadth and depth.

The data were produced by immunoSEQ multiplex PCR, yet TCRdb's version contains in-frame clones alone and is incomplete. This table has approximately 150,000 clones, just over 90% appearing once. The chain couples TRBV11-3 to TRBJ2-1; 14 bases are a match to TRBD2. The TCR comes from an adult in good health. The starting material was peripheral blood, obtained on day 0 of AZD1222 vaccination. The CDR3 DNA follows: TGTGCCAGCAGTCCGGGACTAGCGGGGGTGAATGAGCAGTTCTTC. Residues: CASSPGLAGVNEQFF.